Presented here are 8 T cell receptor beta chains from one specimen sequenced in a study of blood T cell repertoires in COVID-19. Measured with immunoSEQ multiplex PCR; TCRdb has only the in-frame clones, and not every one. This sample has 140,000 to 150,000 clones, with about 83% found just once. Sequenced: PBMCs or T cells enriched from blood (not recorded which). These receptors were collected from a woman aged 50 to 65 who had been exposed to COVID-19.

The V gene is TRBV11-2, the J gene TRBJ1-6; D is undetermined. This CDR3 spans 14 amino acids. V was pared by 0 bases and J by 5 bases, with 5 bases between. Germline lookup yields CDR1 SGHAT and CDR2 FQNNGV. The CDR3 DNA reads as TGTGCCAGCAGCTTAGAGGGCCATAATTCACCCCTCCACTTT. Amino acids: CASSLEGHNSPLHF.

The gene calls are TRBV5-5 and TRBJ2-7; D not resolved. V was clipped by 2 bases and J by 3 bases, with 6 bases between them. This CDR3 is 12 amino acids long. Looked up from germline, CDR1 is SGHKS and CDR2 is YYEKEE (reference sequence). In nucleotides, the CDR3 is TGTGCCAGCAGCTTTTCCAACTACGAGCAGTACTTC. Protein product: CASSFSNYEQYF.

The chain has TRBV2 and TRBJ2-7; D may be TRBD2 (5 bases). This CDR3 comprises 14 residues. V lost 2 bases to trimming and J lost 7 bases, with 15 bases between them. The germline CDR1 and CDR2 sequences are SNHLY and FYNNEI. CDR3: CASSERLTSGEQYF. DNA of the CDR3: TGTGCCAGCAGTGAACGACTAACCTCCGGGGAGCAGTACTTC. The complete variable domain, with remaining parts taken from reference TRBV2 and TRBJ2-7, reads EPEVTQTPSHQVTQMGQEVILRCVPISNHLYFYWYRQILGQKVEFLVSFYNNEISEKSEIFDDQFSVERPDGSNFTLKIRSTKLEDSAMYFCASSERLTSGEQYFGPGTRLTVT.

This clone has just one count. The chain uses TRBV5-4 and TRBJ2-7; 11 bases are shared with TRBD2. Losses at the gene ends were 2 bases for V and 4 bases for J; bases not matched to a gene: 5. The length of the CDR3 is 15 residues. The germline gives CDR1 SGHNT, CDR2 YYREEE (reference sequence). CDR3 loop: CASSFASGGNYEQYF. The CDR3 bases are TGTGCCAGCAGCTTTGCTAGCGGGGGGAATTACGAGCAGTACTTC.

This chain joins TRBV7-3 and TRBJ2-3; TRBD1 aligns across 7 bases. CDR1 SGHTA and CDR2 FQGTGA come from the germline V gene. The CDR3 contains 15 residues. The ends lost 4 bases at V and 2 bases at J; junction bases unmatched: 6. In DNA form, the CDR3 reads TGTGCCAGCAGCTCGGACAGGCAATTCACAGATACGCAGTATTTT. This gives the protein CASSSDRQFTDTQYF.

The rearrangement joins TRBV29-1 to TRBJ2-3; 7 nucleotides match TRBD2. This CDR3 is built from 14 residues. Germline V CDR1 and CDR2: SQVTM, ANQGSEA. V trimming: 4 bases; J trimming: 5 bases; junction bases outside the gene matches: 9. In nucleotides, the CDR3 is TGCAGCGTTGTACAGCGGGATGGAATAGATACGCAGTATTTT. Encoded protein: CSVVQRDGIDTQYF.

The chain couples TRBV5-3 to TRBJ1-6; 9 nucleotides align to TRBD1. TRBV5-3 is an ORF, and what it does is uncertain. CDR3 length equals 17 residues. V gave up 0 bases and J gave up 2 bases; unmatched junction bases: 3. In nucleotides, the CDR3 is TGTGCCAGAAGCTTGGAGACAGGGGGTCCCTATAATTCACCCCTCCACTTT. Translated, it gives CARSLETGGPYNSPLHF.

The chain joins TRBV5-4 to TRBJ1-2; D is possibly TRBD1 (5 bases). Trimming shortened V by 3 bases and J by 4 bases, and 10 bases separated the two germline ends. In germline, CDR1 is SGHNT, CDR2 YYREEE (reference sequence). This CDR3 comprises 13 residues. CDR3 sequence: CASSSWGGYGYTF. DNA for the CDR3: TGTGCCAGCAGCTCCTGGGGCGGCTATGGCTACACCTTC.